This TCR beta chain appears in the sequencing data of a study of T cells in Graves' hyperthyroidism and ophthalmopathy. On the study more broadly: Peripheral blood specimens were obtained at initial diagnosis, prior to any treatment.

If no ophthalmopathy progression occurred within 18 months, Graves' hyperthyroidism was stable. TCR beta CDR3 regions were amplified from RNA transcripts. HTBI primers drove first-round RT-PCR of the TCR CDR3. TCRdb re-derived calls from the multiplex PCR reads in MiXCR, one entry per CDR3 protein. The sample includes approximately 630,000 distinct CDR3 sequences, around 16% of them seen just once. In its sample, this clonotype was seen many times. The antigen remains unidentified. Regarding the study as a whole: Most thyroid clonotypes expanded above 0.001 appeared in blood too. Ophthalmopathy cases were set apart from stable hyperthyroidism by a 13 V-J model.

The sample taken for sequencing was blood. The sequence was collected from a woman between 25 and 40 years old with Graves' hyperthyroidism.

The CDR3 DNA reads as TGTGCCAGCGGGGCACAGGTTCCCTACGAGCAGTACTTC. It codes for CASGAQVPYEQYF. The chain carries TRBV28 and TRBJ2-7, with D possibly being TRBD1 (5 bases). Germline lookup yields CDR1 MDHEN and CDR2 SYDVKM. Trimming removed 8 bases at V and 2 bases at J, with 13 bases between. This CDR3 contains 13 residues.